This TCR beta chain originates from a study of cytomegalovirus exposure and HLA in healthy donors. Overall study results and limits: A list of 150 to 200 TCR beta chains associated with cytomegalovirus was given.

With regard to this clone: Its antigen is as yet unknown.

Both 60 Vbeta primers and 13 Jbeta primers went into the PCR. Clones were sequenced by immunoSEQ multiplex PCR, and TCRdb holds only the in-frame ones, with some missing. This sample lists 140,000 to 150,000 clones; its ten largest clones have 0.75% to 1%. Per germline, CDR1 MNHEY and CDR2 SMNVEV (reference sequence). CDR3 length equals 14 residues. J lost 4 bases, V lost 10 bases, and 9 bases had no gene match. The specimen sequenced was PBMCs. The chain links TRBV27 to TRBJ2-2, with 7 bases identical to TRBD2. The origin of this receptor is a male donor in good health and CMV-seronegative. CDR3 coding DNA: TGTGCCACTCTGAACCCGGGGGGCACCGGGGAGCTGTTTTTT. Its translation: CATLNPGGTGELFF.